This T cell receptor beta chain was recovered during a study of cytomegalovirus exposure and HLA in healthy donors. The junction had 17 bases not matched to a gene; V was cut back by 7 bases and J by 7 bases. The CDR3 has 17 residues. Germline V gene sequence: CDR1 LNHDA, CDR2 SQIVND (reference sequence). Use of 60 Vbeta and 13 Jbeta primers characterized the PCR. Original processing methods: As a later analysis found, there were 70 million to 80 million unique TCR beta chains, of which some 10 million were shared. Measured with immunoSEQ multiplex PCR; TCRdb has only the in-frame clones, and not every one. D and trimming come from the DNA, and the V and J calls and clone size come from that table. The repertoire holds over 200,000 clones, 82% seen once, with 5.4% in the top ten. The count of this clone is one.

The sequence came from a woman aged 40 to 50 in good health and CMV-seropositive. Sample: PBMCs. The V gene is TRBV19, the J gene TRBJ2-2, with 8 nucleotides matching TRBD2. In DNA, the CDR3 is TGTGCCAGTACCCTGCCCGGGACTAGTGGTTTGAGCGGGGAGCTGTTTTTT. Encoded protein: CASTLPGTSGLSGELFF. Full variable domain (rest looked up from reference TRBV19 and TRBJ2-2): DGGITQSPKYLFRKEGQNVTLSCEQNLNHDAMYWYRQDPGQGLRLIYYSQIVNDFQKGDIAEGYSVSREKKESFPLTVTSAQKNPTAFYLCASTLPGTSGLSGELFFGEGSRLTVL.